This is a list of T cell receptor beta chains from one sample in a study of cytomegalovirus exposure and HLA in healthy donors. The method was immunoSEQ multiplex PCR; TCRdb's version includes in-frame clones alone and lacks a portion of them. The data contain approximately 170,000 clones, approximately 80% of them singletons. Sequenced sample: PBMCs. The receptors stem from a woman aged 18-35 years in good health and CMV-seronegative. The CDR3 runs from the conserved cysteine through the conserved F or W. The D gene is left open where the match is weak. Clone size is given for some rows only: seen once, a few or many times, or a class if the clone is expanded.

size	V	J	D	DNA	CDR3
.	TRBV5-5	TRBJ1-2	.	TGTGCCAGCAGCTTGGTGTCCGGGGAGAGCTATGGCTACACCTTC	CASSLVSGESYGYTF
few	TRBV7-9	TRBJ2-1	TRBD2	TGTGCCAGCAGCTTGCTAGCGGGAGGGCCGAGGGTCAATGAGCAGTTCTTC	CASSLLAGGPRVNEQFF
.	TRBV4-2	TRBJ2-2	TRBD2	TGTGCCAGCAGCCAAACAGCGGGAGGGGAAACCGGGGAGCTGTTTTTT	CASSQTAGGETGELFF
once	TRBV6-6	TRBJ2-1	.	TGTGCCAGCAGTCCTAGGGGCGATGAGCAGTTCTTC	CASSPRGDEQFF
.	TRBV18	TRBJ2-1	.	TGTGCCAGCTCACCGCCGGACTACCCCAATTCGGATGAGCAGTTCTTC	CASSPPDYPNSDEQFF
.	TRBV6-4	TRBJ1-2	TRBD1	TGTGCCAGCAGTGAGACAGGGGACTATGGCTACACCTTC	CASSETGDYGYTF
once	TRBV5-1	TRBJ2-1	.	TGCGCCAGCAGCCCGGGGACAAAAGGCTCCTACAATGAGCAGTTCTTC	CASSPGTKGSYNEQFF
.	TRBV6-6	TRBJ2-7	.	TGTGCCAGCAGTAGAGAGACAGCGACGATCTACGAGCAGTACTTC	CASSRETATIYEQYF
.	TRBV19	TRBJ1-4	TRBD1	TGTGCCAGTAGTAACCAGATCCGGGACAGGGGAGAAAAACTGTTTTTT	CASSNQIRDRGEKLFF
few	TRBV28	TRBJ2-7	TRBD1	TGTGCCAGCAGTTGGGGGACAGCCTACGAGCAGTACTTC	CASSWGTAYEQYF
.	TRBV28	TRBJ1-1	.	TGTGCCAGCAGTTTCTTTATTCCGAAGCCCGCGGACACTGAAGCTTTCTTT	CASSFFIPKPADTEAFF
.	TRBV10-1	TRBJ1-6	.	TGCGCCAGCAGCGAAGGACATGACCTCCACTTT	CASSEGHDLHF
.	TRBV6-1	TRBJ2-2	.	TGTGCCAGCAGTGAAGGGCCGACCGGGGAGCTGTTTTTT	CASSEGPTGELFF
.	TRBV9	TRBJ1-1	TRBD1	TGTGCCAGCAGCGTGACAGGGGGGGCTGAAGCTTTCTTT	CASSVTGGAEAFF
.	TRBV7-8	TRBJ2-1	.	TGTGCCAGCAGCCCCCCTCGCCGGGGCGGGCGGGACCATGAGCAGTTCTTC	CASSPPRRGGRDHEQFF
.	TRBV9	TRBJ1-3	.	TGTGCCAGCAGCGTTAGAACAGATTCTGGAAACACCATATATTTT	CASSVRTDSGNTIYF
.	TRBV18	TRBJ2-7	TRBD2	TGTGCCAGCTCCCGCCAGGGCGGGGGAAAAGAGCAGTACTTC	CASSRQGGGKEQYF
few	TRBV27	TRBJ1-4	TRBD1	TGTGCCAGCAGTCACACAGGGGGCATCCGCACAGCAACTAATGAAAAACTGTTTTTT	CASSHTGGIRTATNEKLFF
.	TRBV30	TRBJ1-1	.	TGTGCCTGGAGCTCTGCGGGAGTTGAAGCTTTCTTT	CAWSSAGVEAFF
.	TRBV25-1	TRBJ2-3	TRBD1	TGTGCCAGCAGTCCCCGTCGGGGACAGGGGGCGGCAGATACGCAGTATTTT	CASSPRRGQGAADTQYF
.	TRBV29-1	TRBJ2-7	TRBD1	TGCAGCGGTCAACGGGACAGGGGCTACGAGCAGTACTTC	CSGQRDRGYEQYF
.	TRBV9	TRBJ2-7	TRBD2	TGTGCCAGCAGCGTACCCCTAGCGGGAGTATTCTCCAATCTAAATTACGAGCAGTACTTC	CASSVPLAGVFSNLNYEQYF
.	TRBV5-6	TRBJ2-1	TRBD2	TGTGCCAGCAGCAAGGGGACTAGCGGGAGAGCCGGTGAGCAGTTCTTC	CASSKGTSGRAGEQFF
.	TRBV6-6	TRBJ1-4	.	TGTGCCAGCAGTTACTCGACATGGGAAAAACTGTTTTTT	CASSYSTWEKLFF
.	TRBV9	TRBJ2-2	TRBD2	TGTGCCAGCAGCGTATCTGGCGGGAGCGGGACCGGGGAGCTGTTTTTT	CASSVSGGSGTGELFF
.	TRBV19	TRBJ1-4	TRBD1	TGTGCCAGTAGCCTCAAACAGGGGGCATTTGAAAAACTGTTTTTT	CASSLKQGAFEKLFF
.	TRBV27	TRBJ2-3	TRBD2	TGTGCCAGCAGTCTTTATCCGGGACTAGCGGGAGGGTTCACAGATACGCAGTATTTT	CASSLYPGLAGGFTDTQYF
.	TRBV5-1	TRBJ2-7	.	TGCGCCAGCAGCTTGGGACCCACTCACAGTAAAGCCTACGAGCAGTACTTC	CASSLGPTHSKAYEQYF
.	TRBV5-6	TRBJ1-1	.	TGTGCCAGCAGCTTAATGGGGGGGTTTAACACTGAAGCTTTCTTT	CASSLMGGFNTEAFF
once	TRBV5-1	TRBJ2-1	TRBD2	TGCGCCAGCAGCCTCCGGACTAGCGGGAGTAATCTTGATGAGCAGTTCTTC	CASSLRTSGSNLDEQFF
.	TRBV4-3	TRBJ2-3	TRBD2	TGCGCCAGCAGCCAAGAAGGCGGGAGTTTGGCATATACGCAGTATTTT	CASSQEGGSLAYTQYF
.	TRBV6-4	TRBJ1-1	.	TGTGCCCCCCAAGACAGTTTCGTAGCTTTCTTT	CAPQDSFVAFF
.	TRBV15	TRBJ2-3	TRBD2	TGTGCCACCAGCAGAGATTCTAGCGGATACACAGATACGCAGTATTTT	CATSRDSSGYTDTQYF
.	TRBV20-1	TRBJ2-1	.	TGCAGTGCTAGATACTCGAATGAGCAGTTCTTC	CSARYSNEQFF
.	TRBV6-5	TRBJ2-7	TRBD1	TGTGCCAGCAGTGATGGACAGGGGGCACGCGAGCAGTACTTC	CASSDGQGAREQYF
.	TRBV5-1	TRBJ2-7	TRBD1	TGCGCCAGCAGCAGGGGACAGGGGGGGTCCTACGAGCAGTACTTC	CASSRGQGGSYEQYF
.	TRBV2	TRBJ1-2	.	TGTGCCAGCAGTCTGTCCCCGTTTTTGTATGGCTACACCTTC	CASSLSPFLYGYTF
.	TRBV18	TRBJ1-2	.	TGTGCCAGCTCACCACCGGGAGCAGCCGGTGGCTACACCTTC	CASSPPGAAGGYTF
.	TRBV9	TRBJ2-5	TRBD2	TGTGCCAGCAGCCGCAGCGGGAGTAGGGAGACCCAGTACTTC	CASSRSGSRETQYF
once	TRBV10-3	TRBJ1-1	.	TGTGCCATCAGATCGACAGAGCAGAACACTGAAGCTTTCTTT	CAIRSTEQNTEAFF
once	TRBV27	TRBJ1-3	TRBD1	TGTGCCAGCAGTTTGGCAGGGGGCGGTTGGAACACCATATATTTT	CASSLAGGGWNTIYF
.	TRBV7-8	TRBJ2-5	.	TGTGCCAGCAGCTTAGTAGGAGCAGGGGAGACCCAGTACTTC	CASSLVGAGETQYF
.	TRBV28	TRBJ2-7	.	TGTGCCAGCTCCAGGCTCTCAGGGGCCTACGAGCAGTACTTC	CASSRLSGAYEQYF
.	TRBV7-9	TRBJ2-7	.	TGTTCCAGCAGCTTTTACAGTGTCTCCTACGAGCAGTACTTC	CSSSFYSVSYEQYF
once	TRBV27	TRBJ1-1	TRBD1	TGTGCCAGCAGTTCAAGGACAGGGGTGAACACTGAAGCTTTCTTT	CASSSRTGVNTEAFF
.	TRBV10-2	TRBJ2-1	.	TGCGCCAGCCATAGACAGTACAATGAGCAGTTCTTC	CASHRQYNEQFF
.	TRBV19	TRBJ2-6	TRBD1	TGTGCCAGTAGGCTACAGGGGGCCTCTGGGGCCAACGTCCTGACTTTC	CASRLQGASGANVLTF
.	TRBV27	TRBJ2-3	TRBD2	TGTGCCAGCAGTTTCGGACTAGCGGGACATAACACAGATACGCAGTATTTT	CASSFGLAGHNTDTQYF
.	TRBV14	TRBJ2-7	.	TGTGCCAGCAGCCACACAGGGTCGCGACAGTACTTC	CASSHTGSRQYF
.	TRBV7-9	TRBJ2-6	.	TGTTCCAGCAGCGAACCAGGGGACTCTGGGGCCAACGTCCTGACTTTC	CSSSEPGDSGANVLTF
.	TRBV7-8	TRBJ1-5	.	TGTGCCAGCAGCCCGAATGAGGTGCCCAATCAGCCCCAGCATTTT	CASSPNEVPNQPQHF
.	TRBV7-7	TRBJ2-7	.	TGTGCTAGCAGCTTAGAATTCCAGGGCGAGCAGTACTTC	CASSLEFQGEQYF
.	TRBV6-5	TRBJ1-3	.	TGTGCCAGCAGACGGCACACAGGGAACACCATATATTTT	CASRRHTGNTIYF
.	TRBV7-6	TRBJ2-1	.	TGTGCCAGCAGCTTAGGGCACTACTCCTACAATGAGCAGTTCTTC	CASSLGHYSYNEQFF
.	TRBV6-1	TRBJ2-7	.	TGTGCCAGCAGTGCCGGGGGGGTGGACAGGGGTTACGAGCAGTACTTC	CASSAGGVDRGYEQYF